Presented here are 7 T cell receptor beta chains from one specimen sequenced in a study of identical twins. Using its own MiXCR run on the 5' RACE reads, TCRdb lists one record per CDR3 protein. The sample comprises about 430,000 distinct CDR3 sequences, less than 20% of which are singletons, and 9.5% to 15% rests with the top ten. Sequencing was carried out using naive T cells sorted from blood. Receptor source: a man aged 50 to 59 in good health.

The V gene is TRBV5-6, the J gene TRBJ2-7, with TRBD1 matching 7 bases. The germline gives CDR1 SGHDT, CDR2 YYEEEE. This CDR3 has 17 residues. Losses at the gene ends were 2 bases for V and 3 bases for J; bases not matched to a gene: 14. CDR3 sequence reads: CASSFEAGTASYYEQYF. Here the CDR3 DNA reads TGTGCCAGCAGCTTTGAAGCCGGGACAGCATCCTACTACGAGCAGTACTTC.

This clonotype was seen a handful of times. This rearrangement joins TRBV7-6 to TRBJ2-5; D could derive from TRBD1 or TRBD2 (5 bases each). The V gene lost 5 bases and the J gene lost 5 bases, with 15 bases spanning the gap. This CDR3 contains 14 residues. The germline gives CDR1 SGHVS, CDR2 FNYEAQ. CDR3 protein: CASSGGIGRETQYF. CDR3 sequence (DNA): TGTGCCAGCAGCGGGGGTATAGGTAGGGAGACCCAGTACTTC.

This clonotype was picked up a small number of times. The chain links TRBV4-2 to TRBJ2-3; D is perhaps TRBD1 (7 bases). Germline V gene sequence: CDR1 LGHNA, CDR2 YNFKEQ. The CDR3 covers 15 residues. The V end was cut by 0 bases, the J end by 3 bases, with 10 bases between. CDR3 bases: TGTGCCAGCAGCCAAGACAGGGGGGCAACAGATACGCAGTATTTT. Its translation: CASSQDRGATDTQYF.

This clonotype was seen only a few times. This chain connects TRBV15 to TRBJ2-7, with 8 nucleotides matching TRBD2. CDR1 is LNHNV and CDR2 is YYDKDF in the germline V gene (reference sequence). The trim removed 10 bases at V and 2 bases at J, leaving 7 bases unmatched. The CDR3 covers 13 residues. For the CDR3, the DNA is TGTGCCATCAGGGCGGGGGGCGCCTACGAGCAGTACTTC. Protein: CAIRAGGAYEQYF.

This clonotype was counted a few times. The chain carries TRBV4-3 and TRBJ2-1; 10 positions agree with TRBD2. There are 16 residues in the CDR3. CDR1 and CDR2 (germline): LGHNA, YSLEER. The junction had 9 bases not matched to a gene; V was cut back by 0 bases and J by 10 bases. The CDR3 reads CASSQDASGRAGEQFF. The CDR3 nucleotides are TGCGCCAGCAGCCAAGATGCCAGCGGGAGGGCCGGAGAGCAGTTCTTC.

V is TRBV20-1 and J is TRBJ2-1; TRBD2 matches at 9 bases. The CDR3 runs 14 residues. The V segment lost 2 bases and the J segment 5 bases; nucleotides outside the gene matches: 4. CDR1 and CDR2 (germline): DFQATT, SNEGSKA (reference sequence). CDR3 DNA sequence: TGCAGTGCTAGACCCTGGACTAGCGACAATGAGCAGTTCTTC. Translating it yields CSARPWTSDNEQFF.

This clonotype was seen at least ten times. The V gene is TRBV29-1, the J gene TRBJ2-3; no reliable D call. CDR3 length: 15 amino acids. Germline V lookup: CDR1 SQVTM, CDR2 ANQGSEA. The germline V and J ends were trimmed by 4 bases and 0 bases, with 14 bases remaining between them. CDR3 residues: CSVGVGITSTDTQYF. The CDR3 DNA reads as TGCAGCGTTGGAGTGGGGATAACTAGCACAGATACGCAGTATTTT.